This TCR beta chain originates from a study of regulatory T cells in long-lasting Graves disease. In its sample, this clonotype was seen many times. Arm-PCR of CDR3 regions and iRepertoire HTBI primers were the basis on which TCR beta libraries were built. TCRdb redid the calling of the multiplex PCR reads with MiXCR, one entry per CDR3 protein. This table has 350,000 to 400,000 distinct CDR3 sequences, around 15% appearing once. V was cut by 1 base and J by 0 bases, with 14 bases left in between. Germline V gene data show CDR1 as SGHTA and CDR2 as FQGNSA. The CDR3 is 17 residues long. Time point: newly diagnosed GD, antithyroid drugs for less than 3 months. Following extraction of RNA from PBMCs, that RNA was used to make the TCR library. Patients with Graves' disease were diagnosed by American Thyroid Association guidelines.

Sequences were derived from peripheral blood mononuclear cells (PBMCs), sampled at new diagnosis, from a patient treated with antithyroid drugs. The sequence was collected from a female donor with Graves disease. V gene TRBV7-2 combines with J gene TRBJ2-3, with D possibly TRBD2 on 5 matching bases. The DNA for the CDR3 is TGTGCCAGCAGCTTAGGGTCGGACTCACCTAGCACAGATACGCAGTATTTT. This translates into CASSLGSDSPSTDTQYF.